Sequencing of this T cell receptor beta chain was carried out in a study of T-cell memory formation after mild COVID-19. MiXCR, applied by TCRdb to the 5' RACE reads, yields one record per CDR3 protein. Of 450,000 or so distinct CDR3 sequences in the sample, around a quarter were seen once. CDR1 and CDR2 (germline): LGHNA, YSLEER. V was cut by 0 bases and J by 6 bases, with 12 bases left in between. The CDR3 consists of 15 residues. V usage is TRBV4-3 and J usage is TRBJ1-5; no clear D. The sequenced material came from PBMCs or a T cell subset sorted from them (not recorded which). The TCR sequence derives from an adult woman who had mild COVID-19 (a few samples of this study predate the infection). Cell type and time point are not known. The DNA for the CDR3 is TGCGCCAGCAGCCAAGATTTAGCCTTGGGTCAGCCCCAGCATTTT. Protein product: CASSQDLALGQPQHF.